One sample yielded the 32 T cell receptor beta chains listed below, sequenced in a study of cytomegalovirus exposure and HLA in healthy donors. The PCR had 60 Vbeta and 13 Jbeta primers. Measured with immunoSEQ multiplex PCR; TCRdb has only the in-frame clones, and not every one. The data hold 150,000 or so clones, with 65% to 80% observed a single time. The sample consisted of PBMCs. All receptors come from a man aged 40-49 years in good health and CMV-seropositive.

The CDR3 sequence is CASSPSSETRYGYTF. The CDR3 DNA reads as TGCGCCAGCAGCCCAAGTAGCGAGACACGCTATGGCTACACCTTC. V gene TRBV4-3 combines with J gene TRBJ1-2; no clear D. Trimming took off 4 bases at V and 4 bases at J, with 16 bases between the two ends. The CDR3 loop spans 15 amino acids. The germline CDR1 and CDR2 sequences are LGHNA and YSLEER.

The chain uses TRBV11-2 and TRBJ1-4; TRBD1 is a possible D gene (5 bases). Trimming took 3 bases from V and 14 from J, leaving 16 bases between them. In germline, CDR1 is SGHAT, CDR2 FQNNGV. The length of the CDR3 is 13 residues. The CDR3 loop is CASSLGPLGMLFF. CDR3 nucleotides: TGTGCCAGCAGCTTGGGGCCCCTGGGAATGCTGTTTTTT.

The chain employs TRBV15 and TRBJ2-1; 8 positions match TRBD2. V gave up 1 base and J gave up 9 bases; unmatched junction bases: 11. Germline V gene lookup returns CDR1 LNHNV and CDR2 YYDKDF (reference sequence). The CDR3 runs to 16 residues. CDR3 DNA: TGTGCCACCAGCAGAGGAAGAGCTAGCGGGTTGCTTGAGCAGTTCTTC. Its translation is CATSRGRASGLLEQFF.

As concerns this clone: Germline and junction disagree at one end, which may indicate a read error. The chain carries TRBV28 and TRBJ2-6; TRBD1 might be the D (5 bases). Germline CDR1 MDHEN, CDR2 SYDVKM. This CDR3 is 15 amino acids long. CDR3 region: CASSFILIGANVPTF. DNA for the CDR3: TGTGCCAGCAGTTTCATCTTAATTGGGGCCAACGTCCCGACTTTC.

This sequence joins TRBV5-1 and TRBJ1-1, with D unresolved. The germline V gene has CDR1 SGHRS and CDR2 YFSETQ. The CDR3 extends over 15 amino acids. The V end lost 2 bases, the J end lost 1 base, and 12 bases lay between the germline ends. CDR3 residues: CASSFMDAGNTEAFF. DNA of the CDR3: TGCGCCAGCAGCTTCATGGATGCAGGGAACACTGAAGCTTTCTTT.

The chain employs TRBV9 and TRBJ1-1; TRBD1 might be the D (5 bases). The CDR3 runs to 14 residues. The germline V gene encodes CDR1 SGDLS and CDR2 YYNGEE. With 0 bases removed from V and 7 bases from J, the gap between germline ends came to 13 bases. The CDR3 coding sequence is TGTGCCAGCAGCGTAGGCGGGGCTCAAAGTGAAGCTTTCTTT. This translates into CASSVGGAQSEAFF.

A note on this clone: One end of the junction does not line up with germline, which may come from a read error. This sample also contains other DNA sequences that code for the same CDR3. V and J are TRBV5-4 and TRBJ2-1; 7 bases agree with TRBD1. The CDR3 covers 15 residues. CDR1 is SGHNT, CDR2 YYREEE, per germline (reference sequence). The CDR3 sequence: CASSLIQGTYNEQFF. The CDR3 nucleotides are TGTGCCAGCAGCCTAATACAGGGGACCTACAATGAGCAATTCTTC. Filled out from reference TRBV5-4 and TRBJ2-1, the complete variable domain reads ETGVTQSPTHLIKTRGQQVTLRCSSQSGHNTVSWYQQALGQGPQFIFQYYREEENGRGNFPPRFSGLQFPNYSSELNVNALELDDSALYLCASSLIQGTYNEQFFGPGTRLTVL.

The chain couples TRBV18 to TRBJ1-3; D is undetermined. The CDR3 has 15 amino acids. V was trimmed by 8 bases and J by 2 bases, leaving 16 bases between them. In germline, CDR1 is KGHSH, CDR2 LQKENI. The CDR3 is CASVPPAIAGNTIYF. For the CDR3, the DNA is TGTGCCAGCGTCCCGCCCGCCATAGCTGGAAACACCATATATTTT.

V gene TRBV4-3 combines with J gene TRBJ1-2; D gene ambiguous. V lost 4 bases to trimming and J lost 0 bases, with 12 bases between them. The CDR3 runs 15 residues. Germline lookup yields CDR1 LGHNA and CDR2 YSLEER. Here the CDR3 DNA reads TGCGCCAGCAGCCGCAACGGGATGACTAACTATGGCTACACCTTC. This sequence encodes CASSRNGMTNYGYTF.

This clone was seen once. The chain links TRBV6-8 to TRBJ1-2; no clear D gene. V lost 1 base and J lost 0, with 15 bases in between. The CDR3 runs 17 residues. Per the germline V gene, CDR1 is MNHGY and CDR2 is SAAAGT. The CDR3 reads CASSYCGPRVANYGYTF. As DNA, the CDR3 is TGTGCCAGCAGTTACTGCGGGCCCCGGGTGGCTAACTATGGCTACACCTTC.

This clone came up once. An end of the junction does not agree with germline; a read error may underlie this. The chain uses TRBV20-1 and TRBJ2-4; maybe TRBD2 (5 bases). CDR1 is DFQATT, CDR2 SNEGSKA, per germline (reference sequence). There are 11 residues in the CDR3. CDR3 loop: CSAPRGNSQYF. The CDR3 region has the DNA TGCAGTGCTCCCCGGGGAAACAGTCAGTACTTC.

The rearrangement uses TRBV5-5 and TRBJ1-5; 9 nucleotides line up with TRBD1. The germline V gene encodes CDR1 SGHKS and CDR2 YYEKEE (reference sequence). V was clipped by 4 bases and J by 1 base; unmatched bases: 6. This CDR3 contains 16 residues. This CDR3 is CASSPGDRESNQPQHF. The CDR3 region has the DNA TGTGCCAGCAGCCCGGGGGACAGGGAGAGCAATCAGCCCCAGCATTTT.

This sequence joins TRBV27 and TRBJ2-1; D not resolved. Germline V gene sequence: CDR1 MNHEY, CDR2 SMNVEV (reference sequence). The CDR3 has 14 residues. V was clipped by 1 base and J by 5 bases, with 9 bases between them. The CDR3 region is CASSLFAGHNEQFF. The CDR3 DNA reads TGTGCCAGCAGTTTATTCGCAGGCCACAATGAGCAGTTCTTC.

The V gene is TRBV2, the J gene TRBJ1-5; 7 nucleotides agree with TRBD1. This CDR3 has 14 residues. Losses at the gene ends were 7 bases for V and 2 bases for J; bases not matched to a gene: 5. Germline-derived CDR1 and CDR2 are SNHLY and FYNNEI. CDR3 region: CASKWDRGNQPQHF. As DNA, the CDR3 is TGTGCCAGCAAGTGGGACAGAGGCAATCAGCCCCAGCATTTT.

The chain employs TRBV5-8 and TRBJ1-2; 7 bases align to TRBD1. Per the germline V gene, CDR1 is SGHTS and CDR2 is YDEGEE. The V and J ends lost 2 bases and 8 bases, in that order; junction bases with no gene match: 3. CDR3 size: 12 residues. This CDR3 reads CASSFDRDGYTF. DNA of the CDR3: TGTGCCAGCAGCTTCGACAGGGACGGCTACACCTTC.

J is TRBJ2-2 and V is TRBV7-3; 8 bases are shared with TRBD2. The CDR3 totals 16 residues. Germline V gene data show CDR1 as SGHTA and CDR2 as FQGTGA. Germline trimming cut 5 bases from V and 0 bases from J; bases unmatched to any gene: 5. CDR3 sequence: CASSQGSGANTGELFF. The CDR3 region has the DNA TGTGCCAGCAGCCAGGGTAGCGGGGCGAACACCGGGGAGCTGTTTTTT.

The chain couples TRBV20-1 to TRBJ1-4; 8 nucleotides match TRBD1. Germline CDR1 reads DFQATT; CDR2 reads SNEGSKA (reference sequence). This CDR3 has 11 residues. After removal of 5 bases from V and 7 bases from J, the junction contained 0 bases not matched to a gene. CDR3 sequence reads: CSAGQGEKLFF. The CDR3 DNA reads TGCAGTGCTGGACAGGGTGAAAAACTGTTTTTT.

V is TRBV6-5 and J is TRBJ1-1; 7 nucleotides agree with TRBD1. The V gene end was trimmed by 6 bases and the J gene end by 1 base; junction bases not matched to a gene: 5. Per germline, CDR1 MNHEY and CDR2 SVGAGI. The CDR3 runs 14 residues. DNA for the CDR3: TGTGCCAGCAGCTGGACAGGTTGGAACACTGAAGCTTTCTTT. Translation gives CASSWTGWNTEAFF.

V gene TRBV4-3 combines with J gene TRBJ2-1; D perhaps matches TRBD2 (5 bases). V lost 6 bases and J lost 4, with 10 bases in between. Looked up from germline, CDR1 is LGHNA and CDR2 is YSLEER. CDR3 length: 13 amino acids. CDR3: CASSRERYNEQFF. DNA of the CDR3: TGCGCCAGCAGTCGCGAGCGGTACAATGAGCAGTTCTTC.

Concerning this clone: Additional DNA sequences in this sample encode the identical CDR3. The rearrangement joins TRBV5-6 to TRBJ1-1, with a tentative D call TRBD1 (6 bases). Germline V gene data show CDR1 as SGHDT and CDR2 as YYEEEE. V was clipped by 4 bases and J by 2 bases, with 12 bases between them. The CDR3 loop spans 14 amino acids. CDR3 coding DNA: TGTGCCAGCAGCCCGCGAGGGGGAAACACTGAAGCTTTCTTT. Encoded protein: CASSPRGGNTEAFF.

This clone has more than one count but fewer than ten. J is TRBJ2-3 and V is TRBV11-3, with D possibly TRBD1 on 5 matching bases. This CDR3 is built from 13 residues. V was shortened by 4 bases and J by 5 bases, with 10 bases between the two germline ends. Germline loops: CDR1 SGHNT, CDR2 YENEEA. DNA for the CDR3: TGTGCCAGCAGCTCCCTTCAGGGAGATACGCAGTATTTT. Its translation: CASSSLQGDTQYF.

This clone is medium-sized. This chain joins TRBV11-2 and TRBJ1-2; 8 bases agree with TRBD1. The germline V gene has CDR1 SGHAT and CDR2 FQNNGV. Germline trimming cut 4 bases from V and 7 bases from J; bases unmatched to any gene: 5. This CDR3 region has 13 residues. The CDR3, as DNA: TGTGCCAGCAGCTCGGGACAGGCCGTTGGCTACACCTTC. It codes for CASSSGQAVGYTF.

The CDR3 sequence is CASSLQMTRQTQYF. The CDR3 DNA is TGTGCCAGCAGCTTACAAATGACTCGGCAGACCCAGTACTTC. This chain links TRBV7-9 with TRBJ2-5; D gene uncertain. Germline loops: CDR1 SEHNR, CDR2 FQNEAQ (reference sequence). The CDR3 consists of 14 residues. V lost 2 bases to trimming and J lost 6 bases, with 13 bases between them. Variable domain in full (rest from reference TRBV7-9 and TRBJ2-5): DTGVSQNPRHKITKRGQNVTFRCDPISEHNRLYWYRQTLGQGPEFLTYFQNEAQLEKSRLLSDRFSAERPKGSFSTLEIQRTEQGDSAMYLCASSLQMTRQTQYFGPGTRLLVL.

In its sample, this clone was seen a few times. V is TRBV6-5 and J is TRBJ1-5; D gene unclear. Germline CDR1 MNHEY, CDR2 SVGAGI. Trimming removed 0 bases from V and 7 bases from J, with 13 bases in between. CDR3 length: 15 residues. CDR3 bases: TGTGCCAGCAGTTACTCGATCGGAGGCGGGCAGCCCCAGCATTTT. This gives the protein CASSYSIGGGQPQHF.

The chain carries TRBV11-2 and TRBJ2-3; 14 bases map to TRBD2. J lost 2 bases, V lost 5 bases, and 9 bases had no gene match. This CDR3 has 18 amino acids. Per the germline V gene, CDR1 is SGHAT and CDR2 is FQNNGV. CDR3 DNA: TGTGCCAGCAGCGCGGGACTAGCGGGAGTATATGTCACAGATACGCAGTATTTT. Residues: CASSAGLAGVYVTDTQYF.

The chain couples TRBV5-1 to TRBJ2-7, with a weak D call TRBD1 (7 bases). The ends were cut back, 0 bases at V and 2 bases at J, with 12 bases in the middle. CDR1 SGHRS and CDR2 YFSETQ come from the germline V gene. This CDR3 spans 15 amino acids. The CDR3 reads CASSLGAGGTYEQYF. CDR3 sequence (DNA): TGCGCCAGCAGCTTGGGGGCAGGGGGGACCTACGAGCAGTACTTC.

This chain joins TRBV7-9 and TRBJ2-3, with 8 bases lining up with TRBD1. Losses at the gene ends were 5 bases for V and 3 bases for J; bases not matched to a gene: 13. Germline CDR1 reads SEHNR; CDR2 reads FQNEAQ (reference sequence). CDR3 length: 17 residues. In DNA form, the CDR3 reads TGTGCCAGCAGCCCCCGACAGGGGCGCGGACCAACAGATACGCAGTATTTT. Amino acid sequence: CASSPRQGRGPTDTQYF. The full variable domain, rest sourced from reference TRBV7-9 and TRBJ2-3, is DTGVSQNPRHKITKRGQNVTFRCDPISEHNRLYWYRQTLGQGPEFLTYFQNEAQLEKSRLLSDRFSAERPKGSFSTLEIQRTEQGDSAMYLCASSPRQGRGPTDTQYFGPGTRLTVL.

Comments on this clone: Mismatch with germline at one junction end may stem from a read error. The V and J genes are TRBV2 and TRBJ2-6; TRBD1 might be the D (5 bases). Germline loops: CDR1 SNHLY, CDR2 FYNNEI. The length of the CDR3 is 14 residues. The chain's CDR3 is CASRRWSGANGLTF. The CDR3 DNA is TGTGCCAGCAGGCGTTGGTCTGGGGCCAACGGCCTGACTTTC. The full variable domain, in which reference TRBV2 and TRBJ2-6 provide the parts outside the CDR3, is EPEVTQTPSHQVTQMGQEVILRCVPISNHLYFYWYRQILGQKVEFLVSFYNNEISEKSEIFDDQFSVERPDGSNFTLKIRSTKLEDSAMYFCASRRWSGANGLTFGAGSRLTVL.

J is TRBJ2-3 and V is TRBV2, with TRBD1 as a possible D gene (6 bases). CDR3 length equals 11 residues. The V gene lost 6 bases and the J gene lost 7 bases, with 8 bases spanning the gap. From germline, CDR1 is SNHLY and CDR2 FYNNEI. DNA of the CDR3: TGTGCCAGCAGGGGGGCCTATACGCAGTATTTT. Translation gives CASRGAYTQYF.

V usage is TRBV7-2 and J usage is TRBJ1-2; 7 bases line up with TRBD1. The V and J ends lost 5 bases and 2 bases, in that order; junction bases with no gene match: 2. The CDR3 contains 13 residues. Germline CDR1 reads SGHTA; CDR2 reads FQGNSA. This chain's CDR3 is CASSRGQNYGYTF. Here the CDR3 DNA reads TGTGCCAGCAGCCGGGGACAGAACTATGGCTACACCTTC.

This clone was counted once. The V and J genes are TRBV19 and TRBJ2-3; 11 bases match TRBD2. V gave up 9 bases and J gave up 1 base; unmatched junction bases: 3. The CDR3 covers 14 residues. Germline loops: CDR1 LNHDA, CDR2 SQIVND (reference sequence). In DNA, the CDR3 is TGTGCCAGCACACTAGCGGGGGGCACAGATACGCAGTATTTT. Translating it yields CASTLAGGTDTQYF.

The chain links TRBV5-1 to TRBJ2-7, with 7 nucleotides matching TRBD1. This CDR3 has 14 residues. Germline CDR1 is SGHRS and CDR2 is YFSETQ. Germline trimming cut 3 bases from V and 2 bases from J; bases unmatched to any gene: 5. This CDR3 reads CASSSGTEPYEQYF. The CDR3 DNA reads TGCGCCAGCAGCTCCGGGACAGAACCCTACGAGCAGTACTTC.